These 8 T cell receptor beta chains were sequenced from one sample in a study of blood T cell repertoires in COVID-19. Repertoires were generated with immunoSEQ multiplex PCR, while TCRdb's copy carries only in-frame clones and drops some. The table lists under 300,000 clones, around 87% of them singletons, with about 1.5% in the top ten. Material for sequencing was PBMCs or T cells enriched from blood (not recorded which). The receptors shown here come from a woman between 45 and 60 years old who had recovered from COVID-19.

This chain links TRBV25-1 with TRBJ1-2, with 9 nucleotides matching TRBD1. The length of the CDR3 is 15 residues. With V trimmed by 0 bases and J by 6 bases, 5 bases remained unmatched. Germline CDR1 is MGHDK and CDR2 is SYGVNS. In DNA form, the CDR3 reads TGTGCCAGCAGTGAATATGATACAGGGGGCCATGGCTACACCTTC. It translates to CASSEYDTGGHGYTF.

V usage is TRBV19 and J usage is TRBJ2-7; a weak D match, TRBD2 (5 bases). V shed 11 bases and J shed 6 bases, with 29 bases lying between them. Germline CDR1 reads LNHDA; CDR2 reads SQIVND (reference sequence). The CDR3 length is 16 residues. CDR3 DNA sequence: TGTGCCTCAAGTCCCCTACCACTAGTATCGGTCGCCGAGCAGTACTTC. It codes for CASSPLPLVSVAEQYF.

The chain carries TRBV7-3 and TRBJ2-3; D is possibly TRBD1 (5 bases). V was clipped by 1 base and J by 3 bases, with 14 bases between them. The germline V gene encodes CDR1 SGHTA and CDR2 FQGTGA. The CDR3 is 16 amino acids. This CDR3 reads CASSLRGGAGTDTQYF. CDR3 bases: TGTGCCAGCAGCTTAAGGGGCGGAGCAGGAACAGATACGCAGTATTTT.

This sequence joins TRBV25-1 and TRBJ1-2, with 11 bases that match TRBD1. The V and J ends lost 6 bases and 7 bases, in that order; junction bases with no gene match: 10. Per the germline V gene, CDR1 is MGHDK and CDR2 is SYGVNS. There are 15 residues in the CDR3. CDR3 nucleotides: TGTGCCAGCAGACGGGACAGGGGGAATTCGGGTGGCTACACCTTC. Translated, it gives CASRRDRGNSGGYTF.

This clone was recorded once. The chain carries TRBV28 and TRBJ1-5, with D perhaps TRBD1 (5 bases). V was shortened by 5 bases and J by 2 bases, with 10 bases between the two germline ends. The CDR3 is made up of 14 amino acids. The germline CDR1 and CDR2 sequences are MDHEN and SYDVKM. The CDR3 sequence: CASSAPGGNQPQHF. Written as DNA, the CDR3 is TGTGCCAGCAGTGCCCCGGGGGGCAATCAGCCCCAGCATTTT. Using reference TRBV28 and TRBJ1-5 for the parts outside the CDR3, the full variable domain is DVKVTQSSRYLVKRTGEKVFLECVQDMDHENMFWYRQDPGLGLRLIYFSYDVKMKEKGDIPEGYSVSREKKERFSLILESASTNQTSMYLCASSAPGGNQPQHFGDGTRLSIL.

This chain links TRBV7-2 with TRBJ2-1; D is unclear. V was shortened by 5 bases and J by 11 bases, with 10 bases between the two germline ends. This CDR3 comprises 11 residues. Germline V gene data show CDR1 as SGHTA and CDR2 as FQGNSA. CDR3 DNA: TGTGCCAGCAGCAAAGCTAGAAAGCAGTTCTTC. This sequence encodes CASSKARKQFF.

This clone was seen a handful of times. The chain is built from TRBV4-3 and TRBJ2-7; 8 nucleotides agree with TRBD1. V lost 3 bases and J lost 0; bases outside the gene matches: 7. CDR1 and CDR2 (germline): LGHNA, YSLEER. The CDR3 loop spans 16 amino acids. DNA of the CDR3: TGCGCCAGCAGCCAGGAACGACAGGGGATCTCCTACGAGCAGTACTTC. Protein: CASSQERQGISYEQYF.

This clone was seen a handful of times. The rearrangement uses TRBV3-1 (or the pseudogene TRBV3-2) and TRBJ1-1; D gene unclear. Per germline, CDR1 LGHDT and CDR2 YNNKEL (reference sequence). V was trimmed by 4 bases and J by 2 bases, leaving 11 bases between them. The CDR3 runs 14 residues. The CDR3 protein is CASSPRQDNTEAFF. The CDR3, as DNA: TGTGCCAGCAGCCCCCGGCAGGATAACACTGAAGCTTTCTTT.